This is a list of T cell receptor beta chains from one sample in a study of cytomegalovirus exposure and HLA in healthy donors. TCRdb's copy holds only in-frame clones and misses some; the assay was immunoSEQ multiplex PCR. The sample holds about 200,000 clones. Material: PBMCs. These receptors all stem from a girl aged 2 to 9 in good health and CMV-seropositive. Both conserved end residues are trimmed from each CDR3.

TRBV9,ASSVVNMPSENNEQF
TRBV9,ASSVAVGAGANVLT
TRBV5-5,ASSVRLAGSTGELF
TRBV4-2,ASSQDGGEQF
TRBV28,ASRSDRRGFGYT
TRBV11-2,ASSLAGGVTEAF
TRBV6-1,ASSEASGRRDTQY
TRBV6-1,ASKPGQGAFYEQY
TRBV7-2,ASSFSGLIYGYT
TRBV7-2,ASSSDFYGYT
TRBV7-9,ASSLGQNTGELF
TRBV11-1,ASSVRVDEQY
TRBV5-6,ASSLAGGTQY
TRBV11-2,ASSLRRLGEQY
TRBV19,ASSIEALAGYTGELF
TRBV7-8,ASSPSQVVPGGKTQY
TRBV28,ASSLRRDSILSRSNEKLF
TRBV6-5,AGSYPGGNGELF
TRBV28,ASRHVVKDSNQPQH
TRBV28,ASRAGTGPYEQY
TRBV2,ASRETDRGSQPQH
TRBV11-3,ASSLSNSNTGELF
TRBV28,ASSSLAGVSEQY
TRBV7-2,ASSSGTGIYNEQF
TRBV4-2,ASSQQGLAGRLETQY
TRBV27,ASSLIPRRSTEAF
TRBV7-2,ASSKPGLAGDEQY
TRBV9,ASSAGVRRDNEQF
TRBV25-1,ASSGGPGELF
TRBV20-1,SARRDYEQY
TRBV11-2,ASSLDRGRETQY
TRBV9,ASSVGGISYEQY
TRBV9,ASSSSSYEQY
TRBV7-8,ASSFQPGQDSAYEQY
TRBV27,ASMLGTSGRSDEQF
TRBV15,ATSTGTSGRYTQY
TRBV13,ASSPGQGYGETQY
TRBV28,ASSLYRTGDNEQF
TRBV30,AWNNRGLGQPQH
TRBV5-1,ASSPGLAGVMDTQY